Each of the 14 T cell receptor beta chains below was sequenced from the same sample in a study of CD8 T cells in Susac syndrome. When the RNA was reverse transcribed, random hexamers were used with an input of about 0.45 to 1 ug. TCRdb passed the immunoSEQ multiplex PCR reads through MiXCR, listing each CDR3 protein once. The table records under 200,000 distinct CDR3 sequences, 85% to 95% of them present only once. The sample was CD4+ T cells from PBMCs. All receptors derive from a human donor in good health.

Written as DNA, the CDR3 is TGTGCCAGCCTAGAAGGCCCTAGTCAGCCCCAGCATTTT. This sequence encodes CASLEGPSQPQHF. The rearrangement joins TRBV12-3 or TRBV12-4 to TRBJ1-5, with no clear D. This CDR3 comprises 13 residues. Deletions cut 8 bases from V and 6 bases from J, with 14 bases between.

DNA for the CDR3: TGCGCCAGCAGCGGGACTAGCGGGGCTGTCAATGAGCAGTTCTTC. It translates to CASSGTSGAVNEQFF. This chain links TRBV5-1 with TRBJ2-1; TRBD2 matches at 13 bases. CDR3 size: 15 residues. J was trimmed by 6 bases and V by 4 bases; bases with no gene match: 4. CDR1 SGHRS and CDR2 YFSETQ come from the germline V gene.

CDR3 region: CSASVGAAYNEQFF. CDR3 coding DNA: TGCAGTGCCTCTGTCGGAGCTGCCTACAATGAGCAGTTCTTC. V is TRBV20-1 and J is TRBJ2-1; no reliable D call. The CDR3 has 14 amino acids. In germline, CDR1 is DFQATT, CDR2 SNEGSKA (reference sequence). V dropped 6 bases and J dropped 2 bases, with 14 bases sitting between them.

The chain is built from TRBV29-1 and TRBJ1-3; D remains unclear. The CDR3 spans 11 residues. Germline V lookup: CDR1 SQVTM, CDR2 ANQGSEA. The ends were cut back, 4 bases at V and 1 base at J, with 2 bases in the middle. In DNA, the CDR3 is TGCAGCGTTGTATCTGGAAACACCATATATTTT. This encodes CSVVSGNTIYF.

The chain joins TRBV7-3 to TRBJ2-2; D is perhaps TRBD2 (6 bases). Per germline, CDR1 SGHTA and CDR2 FQGTGA. CDR3 length: 15 residues. The germline V and J ends were trimmed by 6 bases and 0 bases, with 11 bases remaining between them. The CDR3 DNA sequence: TGTGCCAGCAGGGCCGGGACTCCGAACACCGGGGAGCTGTTTTTT. This gives the protein CASRAGTPNTGELFF. Drawing the rest from reference TRBV7-3 and TRBJ2-2, the complete variable domain is GAGVSQTPSNKVTEKGKYVELRCDPISGHTALYWYRQSLGQGPEFLIYFQGTGAADDSGLPNDRFFAVRPEGSVSTLKIQRTERGDSAVYLCASRAGTPNTGELFFGEGSRLTVL.

This chain connects TRBV3-1 to TRBJ1-2; D unclear. The V gene lost 1 base and the J gene lost 6 bases, with 6 bases spanning the gap. Per germline, CDR1 LGHDT and CDR2 YNNKEL (reference sequence). This CDR3 spans 12 amino acids. CDR3: CASSQAKDGYTF. CDR3 sequence (DNA): TGTGCCAGCAGCCAAGCAAAGGATGGCTACACCTTC.

The J gene is TRBJ2-3, the V gene TRBV29-1; D is perhaps TRBD2 (6 bases). Germline CDR1 SQVTM, CDR2 ANQGSEA. The CDR3 spans 14 residues. V was pared by 4 bases and J by 1 base, with 12 bases between. As DNA, the CDR3 is TGCAGCGTTGCAGGTAGCGGACGCACAGATACGCAGTATTTT. Encoded protein: CSVAGSGRTDTQYF.

The chain uses TRBV27 and TRBJ1-5; perhaps TRBD1 as D (6 bases). The germline gives CDR1 MNHEY, CDR2 SMNVEV (reference sequence). V lost 5 bases and J 6 bases, leaving 14 bases between the germline ends. The CDR3 consists of 14 residues. CDR3 DNA sequence: TGTGCCAGCAGTCTCCTACAGGGCGGTCAGCCCCAGCATTTT. Residues: CASSLLQGGQPQHF.

This rearrangement joins TRBV28 to TRBJ1-1; no firm D call. V was pared by 5 bases and J by 3 bases, with 16 bases between. The CDR3 has 15 amino acids. Per germline, CDR1 MDHEN and CDR2 SYDVKM. The CDR3 reads CASSLRRVRDTEAFF. The DNA of the CDR3 is TGTGCCAGCAGTCTGAGACGGGTGAGGGACACTGAAGCTTTCTTT.

In DNA, the CDR3 is TGCAGTGCCCCCACCGGGGCTAGCGGGACGAATTACAATGAGCAGTTCTTC. This encodes CSAPTGASGTNYNEQFF. The chain combines TRBV20-1 with TRBJ2-1, with 9 bases matching TRBD2. This CDR3 has 17 amino acids. V gave up 6 bases and J gave up 4 bases; unmatched junction bases: 16. The germline gives CDR1 DFQATT, CDR2 SNEGSKA (reference sequence).

The rearrangement joins TRBV7-9 to TRBJ1-4; D is uncertain. The germline V gene has CDR1 SEHNR and CDR2 FQNEAQ (reference sequence). The ends were cut back, 1 base at V and 0 bases at J, with 9 bases in the middle. CDR3 size: 16 residues. The CDR3 loop reads CASSLGAAATNEKLFF. The CDR3 region has the DNA TGTGCCAGCAGCTTAGGGGCAGCAGCAACTAATGAAAAACTGTTTTTT.

The V call is TRBV20-1, the J call TRBJ2-7; D is unresolved. The V gene's germline CDR1 is DFQATT and CDR2 SNEGSKA (reference sequence). This CDR3 is 13 amino acids long. V gave up 3 bases and J gave up 5 bases, with 14 bases separating them. The CDR3 reads CSARTPTIDEQYF. The CDR3 DNA is TGCAGTGCTAGGACACCTACGATCGACGAGCAGTACTTC.

This chain joins TRBV30 and TRBJ2-2; D gene uncertain. CDR1 GTSNPN and CDR2 SVGIG come from the germline V gene (reference sequence). V lost 8 bases and J 0 bases, leaving 13 bases between the germline ends. The CDR3 totals 14 residues. The CDR3 DNA reads TGTGCCCGGTCGGGTGCGGCGAACACCGGGGAGCTGTTTTTT. Its translation is CARSGAANTGELFF.

The chain recombines TRBV20-1 with TRBJ2-3, with 11 positions matching TRBD2. Germline CDR1 reads DFQATT; CDR2 reads SNEGSKA (reference sequence). The V segment lost 3 bases and the J segment 7 bases; nucleotides outside the gene matches: 3. The CDR3 totals 13 residues. Here the CDR3 DNA reads TGCAGTGCTAGGGCTAGCGGGAGGAATACGCAGTATTTT. As protein: CSARASGRNTQYF.